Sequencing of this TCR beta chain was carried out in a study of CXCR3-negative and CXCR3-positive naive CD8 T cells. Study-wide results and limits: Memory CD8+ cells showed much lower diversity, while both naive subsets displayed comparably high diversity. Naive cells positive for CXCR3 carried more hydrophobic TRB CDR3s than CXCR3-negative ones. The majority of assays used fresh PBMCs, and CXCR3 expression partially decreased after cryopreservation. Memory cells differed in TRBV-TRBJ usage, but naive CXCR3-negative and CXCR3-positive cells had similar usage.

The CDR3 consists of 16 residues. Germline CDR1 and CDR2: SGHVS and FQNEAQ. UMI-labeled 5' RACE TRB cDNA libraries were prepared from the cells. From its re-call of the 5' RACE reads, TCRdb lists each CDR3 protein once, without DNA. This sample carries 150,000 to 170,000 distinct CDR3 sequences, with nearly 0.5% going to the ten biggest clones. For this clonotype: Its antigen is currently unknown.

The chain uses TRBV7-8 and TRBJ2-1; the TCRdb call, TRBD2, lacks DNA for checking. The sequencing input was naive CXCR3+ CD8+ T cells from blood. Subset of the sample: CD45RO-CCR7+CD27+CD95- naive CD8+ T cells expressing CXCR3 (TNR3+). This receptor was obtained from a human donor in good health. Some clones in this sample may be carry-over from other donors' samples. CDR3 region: CASSLEASGGAKEQFF.